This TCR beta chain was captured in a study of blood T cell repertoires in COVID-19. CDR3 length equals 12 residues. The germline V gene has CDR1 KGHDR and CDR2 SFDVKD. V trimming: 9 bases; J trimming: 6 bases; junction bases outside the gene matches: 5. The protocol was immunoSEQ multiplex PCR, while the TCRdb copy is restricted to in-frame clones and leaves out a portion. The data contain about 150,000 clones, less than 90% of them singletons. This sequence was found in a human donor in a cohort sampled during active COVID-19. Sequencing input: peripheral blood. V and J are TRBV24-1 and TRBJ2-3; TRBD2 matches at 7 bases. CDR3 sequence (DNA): TGTGCCACCGGGGGGGTATCCGATACGCAGTATTTT. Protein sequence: CATGGVSDTQYF.